A selection of T cell receptor beta chains follows, all from one sample in a study of CD8+CD57+ T cells in acquired aplastic anemia. Each CDR3 protein gets one entry after TCRdb re-called the reads with MiXCR. The data show some 280,000 distinct CDR3 sequences, 55% to 60% seen once. Specimen: sorted CD4+, CD8+, or CD8+CD57+ T cells (not recorded which) from PBMCs. These receptors came from a human donor with severe aplastic anemia or a healthy control (not recorded which). Each CDR3 is given without its conserved first and last residue.

J: TRBJ1-4; V: TRBV15; CDR3: ATSGTLESTNEKLF
J: TRBJ1-2; V: TRBV5-6; CDR3: ASSTRPRVDYGYT
J: TRBJ2-1; V: TRBV25-1; CDR3: ASSTSGRAFRSNEQF
J: TRBJ2-7; V: TRBV10-1; CDR3: ATADRGSYEQY
J: TRBJ1-6; V: TRBV2; CDR3: ASSEGAQGNSPLH
J: TRBJ2-3; V: TRBV5-6; CDR3: ASSLKTSRN
J: TRBJ1-1; V: TRBV7-9; CDR3: ASSLVGGQVITNTEAF
J: TRBJ2-7; V: TRBV10-3; CDR3: ATSQGAGYEQY
J: TRBJ1-3; V: TRBV7-3; CDR3: ASSLGGSSGNTIY
J: TRBJ2-1; V: TRBV19; CDR3: ASSINSYNEQF
J: TRBJ1-6; V: TRBV20-1; CDR3: SARDVGADNSPLH
J: TRBJ1-4; V: TRBV20-1; CDR3: SEGRENEKLF
J: TRBJ1-4; V: TRBV2; CDR3: ASSMTTGVGEKLF
J: TRBJ2-2; V: TRBV5-1; CDR3: ASSSPTGRSVGELF
J: TRBJ1-2; V: TRBV3-1; CDR3: ASSQAGLKTGGYT
J: TRBJ1-6; V: TRBV19; CDR3: ASRPGQRVNSPLH
J: TRBJ1-1; V: TRBV19; CDR3: ASTLRGGNTEAF
J: TRBJ2-1; V: TRBV7-9; CDR3: ASSETGENEQF
J: TRBJ2-7; V: TRBV11-2; CDR3: ASSSPSGPYEQY
J: TRBJ1-5; V: TRBV19; CDR3: ASGASYGNQPQH
J: TRBJ2-2; V: TRBV24-1; CDR3: ATSEGPTGLF
J: TRBJ2-7; V: TRBV20-1; CDR3: SASGTDSYEQY